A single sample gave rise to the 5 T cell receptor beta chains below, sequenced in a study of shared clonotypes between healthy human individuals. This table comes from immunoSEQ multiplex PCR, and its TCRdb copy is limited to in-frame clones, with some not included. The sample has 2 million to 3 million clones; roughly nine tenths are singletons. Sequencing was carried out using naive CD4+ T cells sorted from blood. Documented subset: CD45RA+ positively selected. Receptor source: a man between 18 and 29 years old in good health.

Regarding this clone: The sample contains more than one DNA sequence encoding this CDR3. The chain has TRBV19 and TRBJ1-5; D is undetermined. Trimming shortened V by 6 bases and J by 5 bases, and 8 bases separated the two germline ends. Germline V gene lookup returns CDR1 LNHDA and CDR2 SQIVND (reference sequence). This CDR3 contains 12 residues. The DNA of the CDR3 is TGTGCCAGTAGGGGAGGAGATCAGCCCCAGCATTTT. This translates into CASRGGDQPQHF.

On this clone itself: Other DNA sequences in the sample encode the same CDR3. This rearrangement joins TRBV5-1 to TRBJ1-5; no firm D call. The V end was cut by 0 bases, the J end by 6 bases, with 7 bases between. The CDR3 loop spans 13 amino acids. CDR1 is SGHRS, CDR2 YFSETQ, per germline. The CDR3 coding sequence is TGCGCCAGCAGCTTGGAAGGACCTCAGCCCCAGCATTTT. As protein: CASSLEGPQPQHF.

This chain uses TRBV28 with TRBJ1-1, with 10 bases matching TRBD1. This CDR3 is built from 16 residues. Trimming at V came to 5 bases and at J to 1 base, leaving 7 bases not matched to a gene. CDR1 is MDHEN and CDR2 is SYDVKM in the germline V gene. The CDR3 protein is CASSTLGQGGNTEAFF. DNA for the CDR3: TGTGCCAGCAGTACCCTCGGACAGGGGGGGAACACTGAAGCTTTCTTT.

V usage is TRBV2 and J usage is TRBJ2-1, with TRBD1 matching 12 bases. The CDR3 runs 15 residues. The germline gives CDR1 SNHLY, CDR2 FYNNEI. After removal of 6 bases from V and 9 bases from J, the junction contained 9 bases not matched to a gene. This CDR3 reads CASRPGQGARGEQFF. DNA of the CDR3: TGTGCCAGCAGGCCGGGACAGGGGGCACGAGGTGAGCAGTTCTTC.

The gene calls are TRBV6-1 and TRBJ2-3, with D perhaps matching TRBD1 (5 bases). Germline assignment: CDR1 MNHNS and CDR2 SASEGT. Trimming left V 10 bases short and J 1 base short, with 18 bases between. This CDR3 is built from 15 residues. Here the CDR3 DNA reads TGTGCCACTTCGGCGCTTGGGGCCCGCACAGATACGCAGTATTTT. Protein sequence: CATSALGARTDTQYF.